Listed here is a single TCR beta chain. Germline loops: CDR1 SGHAT, CDR2 FQDESV (reference sequence). Trimming pared 8 bases from V and 5 bases from J, leaving 18 bases between. The CDR3 contains 14 residues. These data come from a study of blood T cell repertoires in COVID-19. Study details: Acute and convalescent COVID-19 samples came from the United States, Italy and Spain. In each case, the material was cDNA or gDNA derived from T cells, B-cell-depleted T cells, or PBMCs.

As processed by the authors: The assay estimated nucleated cells by amplifying reference gene primers. Sequenced by immunoSEQ multiplex PCR; TCRdb stores in-frame clones only, minus some. V, J and clone size are taken as reported in that table, and D and trimming were inferred from the DNA itself. The sample has 200,000 to 250,000 clones; more than 75% are singletons. A Seattle source enrolled patients during active infection and followed them longitudinally. The receptor was isolated from a woman aged 80 or older with COVID-19, enrolled during active disease. The chain employs TRBV11-1 and TRBJ1-1, with D perhaps matching TRBD1 (6 bases). Material for sequencing was peripheral blood. DNA for the CDR3: TGTGCCAGCGAGGACAGCCCAAGCAGGACTGAAGCTTTCTTT. It specifies CASEDSPSRTEAFF.